The 16 T cell receptor beta chains below were found in one sample sequenced in a study of blood T cell repertoires in COVID-19. The method was immunoSEQ multiplex PCR; TCRdb's version includes in-frame clones alone and lacks a portion of them. In the table there are 200,000 to 250,000 clones, about three quarters of which are singletons. Sequencing was performed on peripheral blood. The receptor source for this set is a woman in her 70s with acute or convalescent COVID-19.

The rearrangement uses TRBV6-2 or TRBV6-3 and TRBJ2-7, with TRBD2 matching over 9 bases. Trimming removed 6 bases from V and 3 bases from J; junction bases left unmatched: 9. Germline-derived CDR1 and CDR2 are MNHEY and SVGEGT. The CDR3 runs 15 residues. The CDR3 sequence: CASSPSGGKIYEQYF. The CDR3 nucleotides read TGTGCCAGCAGCCCAAGCGGGGGGAAAATCTACGAGCAGTACTTC.

For this clone: Other DNA sequences in this specimen translate into the identical CDR3. This chain uses TRBV24-1 with TRBJ1-2; D is possibly TRBD1 (6 bases). There are 14 residues in the CDR3. The V and J ends lost 2 bases and 3 bases respectively, with 9 bases between them. Germline V gives CDR1 KGHDR, CDR2 SFDVKD. CDR3 nucleotides: TGTGCCACCAGTGATTACAGGGTCGACTATGGCTACACCTTC. This codes for CATSDYRVDYGYTF.

The rearrangement uses TRBV18 and TRBJ2-6; TRBD1 matches at 9 bases. The V gene's germline CDR1 is KGHSH and CDR2 LQKENI. This CDR3 contains 19 residues. After removal of 3 bases from V and 3 bases from J, the junction contained 12 bases not matched to a gene. The CDR3: CASSPTSGQGSSGANVLTF. For the CDR3, the DNA is TGTGCCAGCTCACCCACGAGCGGACAGGGGTCAAGTGGGGCCAACGTCCTGACTTTC.

V is TRBV5-3 and J is TRBJ1-6; 10 positions agree with TRBD1. TRBV5-3 is an ORF; its function is uncertain. The V and J ends lost 4 bases and 7 bases, in that order; junction bases with no gene match: 2. The CDR3 is 14 amino acids. This CDR3 reads CARSRDRGNSPLHF. CDR3 nucleotides: TGTGCCAGAAGCCGGGACAGGGGCAATTCACCCCTCCACTTT.

This clone was recorded many times. The chain has TRBV2 and TRBJ2-7; D unresolved. This CDR3 contains 11 residues. Germline assignment: CDR1 SNHLY and CDR2 FYNNEI. The V end was cut by 4 bases, the J end by 4 bases, with 5 bases between. The CDR3 loop is CASSVDYEQYF. In DNA form, the CDR3 reads TGTGCCAGCAGTGTAGATTACGAGCAGTACTTC. Complete variable domain (other parts from reference TRBV2 and TRBJ2-7): EPEVTQTPSHQVTQMGQEVILRCVPISNHLYFYWYRQILGQKVEFLVSFYNNEISEKSEIFDDQFSVERPDGSNFTLKIRSTKLEDSAMYFCASSVDYEQYFGPGTRLTVT.

The chain recombines TRBV5-1 with TRBJ2-3; D ambiguous. The CDR3 extends over 12 amino acids. CDR1 and CDR2 from the germline V gene are SGHRS and YFSETQ. The V end was cut by 0 bases, the J end by 6 bases, with 5 bases between. CDR3 region: CASSLALDTQYF. CDR3 DNA sequence: TGCGCCAGCAGCTTGGCCCTGGATACGCAGTATTTT. The full variable domain, in which reference TRBV5-1 and TRBJ2-3 provide the parts outside the CDR3, is KAGVTQTPRYLIKTRGQQVTLSCSPISGHRSVSWYQQTPGQGLQFLFEYFSETQRNKGNFPGRFSGRQFSNSRSEMNVSTLELGDSALYLCASSLALDTQYFGPGTRLTVL.

The chain is built from TRBV5-6 and TRBJ2-1, with 8 bases that match TRBD1. V lost 0 bases to trimming and J lost 11 bases; unmatched junction nucleotides: 4. Germline values: CDR1 SGHDT, CDR2 YYEEEE. This CDR3 is built from 13 residues. The CDR3 DNA is TGTGCCAGCAGCTTGGCGACAGGGGCTCAGCAGTTCTTC. Translating gives CASSLATGAQQFF.

The V and J genes are TRBV24-1 and TRBJ2-5; 12 bases are shared with TRBD1. Germline CDR1 and CDR2: KGHDR and SFDVKD. The trim removed 5 bases at V and 4 bases at J, leaving 7 bases unmatched. The CDR3 length is 16 residues. CDR3 sequence reads: CATSGSGTGGRETQYF. DNA of the CDR3: TGTGCCACCAGTGGCTCCGGGACAGGGGGCCGAGAGACCCAGTACTTC.

This sequence joins TRBV7-2 and TRBJ2-7; D unclear. The CDR3 covers 13 residues. Trimming removed 2 bases from V and 5 bases from J, with 10 bases in between. Germline V gene data show CDR1 as SGHTA and CDR2 as FQGNSA. CDR3 in amino acids: CASSLPPRDEQYF. In DNA, the CDR3 is TGTGCCAGCAGCTTACCACCCCGCGACGAGCAGTACTTC.

The J gene is TRBJ1-1, the V gene TRBV11-2; D is undetermined. Trimming stripped 5 bases from V and 1 base from J, with 14 bases between. CDR3 length: 15 amino acids. Germline V gene lookup returns CDR1 SGHAT and CDR2 FQNNGV. The CDR3 DNA follows: TGTGCCAGCAGCCCCATGGCGGGTAAGAACACTGAAGCTTTCTTT. This encodes CASSPMAGKNTEAFF.

This rearrangement joins TRBV7-2 to TRBJ1-1; unclear D gene. With 5 bases removed from V and 0 bases from J, the gap between germline ends came to 7 bases. Germline V gives CDR1 SGHTA, CDR2 FQGNSA. The CDR3 extends over 13 amino acids. This chain's CDR3 is CASSLQVNTEAFF. The CDR3 coding sequence is TGTGCCAGCAGCCTTCAGGTGAACACTGAAGCTTTCTTT. Based on the CDR3 plus reference TRBV7-2 and TRBJ1-1, the full variable domain is GAGVSQSPSNKVTEKGKDVELRCDPISGHTALYWYRQSLGQGLEFLIYFQGNSAPDKSGLPSDRFSAERTGGSVSTLTIQRTQQEDSAVYLCASSLQVNTEAFFGQGTRLTVV.

This clone was detected only once. V usage is TRBV4-1 and J usage is TRBJ1-1; TRBD1 matches at 11 bases. V lost 4 bases, J lost 2 bases, and 9 bases stayed unmatched. Germline V gene lookup returns CDR1 MGHRA and CDR2 YSYEKL. The CDR3 covers 17 residues. CDR3 region: CASSPRDRGKGNTEAFF. The DNA for the CDR3 is TGCGCCAGCAGCCCTCGGGACAGGGGGAAGGGAAACACTGAAGCTTTCTTT.

V is TRBV24-1 and J is TRBJ1-5, with 12 nucleotides matching TRBD1. The CDR3 has 15 amino acids. Trimming at V came to 4 bases and at J to 6 bases, leaving 3 bases not matched to a gene. Germline V gene lookup returns CDR1 KGHDR and CDR2 SFDVKD. The CDR3 here is CATSEGTGGRQPQHF. CDR3 coding DNA: TGTGCCACCAGTGAAGGGACAGGGGGCCGTCAGCCCCAGCATTTT.

The chain carries TRBV6-1 and TRBJ1-2; TRBD1 aligns across 7 bases. The CDR3 length is 14 residues. Germline CDR1 reads MNHNS; CDR2 reads SASEGT. Unmatched junction bases numbered 9, after V lost 3 bases and J lost 8 bases. CDR3 region: CASSELRDSGGYTF. The CDR3 DNA sequence: TGTGCCAGCAGTGAGCTCCGGGACAGCGGAGGCTACACCTTC.

The chain carries TRBV7-8 and TRBJ1-1; D is unresolved. The CDR3 spans 14 residues. Trimming cost V 2 bases and J 5 bases, with 12 bases left between them. Germline assignment: CDR1 SGHVS and CDR2 FQNEAQ. The CDR3 loop reads CASSLPLSETEAFF. The CDR3 region has the DNA TGTGCCAGCAGCTTACCACTGAGTGAAACTGAAGCTTTCTTT.

The J gene is TRBJ1-2, the V gene TRBV30; TRBD1 aligns across 7 bases. V lost 0 bases to trimming and J lost 6 bases; unmatched junction nucleotides: 7. CDR1 GTSNPN and CDR2 SVGIG come from the germline V gene (reference sequence). This CDR3 comprises 14 residues. The CDR3 sequence: CAWSVTGVLNGYTF. DNA of the CDR3: TGTGCCTGGAGTGTCACAGGGGTTCTAAATGGCTACACCTTC.